What follows are 32 T cell receptor beta chains derived from one specimen sequenced in a study of T-cell reconstitution after alpha-beta-depleted transplantation in children. A library of TCRbeta sequences, prepared with unique molecular identifiers, was generated. Each CDR3 protein gets one entry after TCRdb re-called the PCR reads with MiXCR. The table includes about 870,000 distinct CDR3 sequences, roughly 15% detected once. The specimen comprised PBMCs, mostly from graft donor cells, sampled 360 days after TCRalphabeta/CD19-depleted stem cell transplant. The origin of the receptors is a male patient aged 5 to 17 who had a stem cell transplant for acute lymphoblastic leukemia, so the T cells may come from the graft donor.

This clonotype was counted a single time. V usage is TRBV30 and J usage is TRBJ1-2, with TRBD1 matching 9 bases. CDR1 is GTSNPN and CDR2 is SVGIG in the germline V gene (reference sequence). Losses at the gene ends were 3 bases for V and 8 bases for J; bases not matched to a gene: 7. This CDR3 has 13 residues. CDR3 DNA: TGTGCCTGGAGCAGAGGGACAGGGCAAGGCTACACCTTC. As protein: CAWSRGTGQGYTF. The whole variable domain, filled in from reference TRBV30 and TRBJ1-2, reads SQTIHQWPATLVQPVGSPLSLECTVEGTSNPNLYWYRQAAGRGLQLLFYSVGIGQISSEVPQNLSASRPQDRQFILSSKKLLLSDSGFYLCAWSRGTGQGYTFGSGTRLTVV.

As for this clonotype: This may be a read error: a much more frequent sequence differs by one nucleotide. The rearrangement joins TRBV4-1 to TRBJ2-7; D ambiguous. CDR3 length: 14 residues. The germline V gene encodes CDR1 MGHRA and CDR2 YSYEKL. Here the CDR3 DNA reads TGCGCCAGCAGCCAAGCTCTAAGCTCATACGAGCGGTACTTC. Translating it yields CASSQALSSYERYF.

This chain uses TRBV5-1 with TRBJ2-7; no definite D call. Germline lookup yields CDR1 SGHRS and CDR2 YFSETQ. The CDR3 extends over 13 amino acids. Trimming pared 5 bases from V and 3 bases from J, leaving 12 bases between. The CDR3 sequence is CASRGEQLYEQYF. DNA for the CDR3: TGCGCCAGCAGGGGCGAGCAGCTCTACGAGCAGTACTTC.

The chain joins TRBV7-9 to TRBJ2-7; D remains ambiguous. Germline loops: CDR1 SEHNR, CDR2 FQNEAQ (reference sequence). The length of the CDR3 is 11 residues. V was trimmed by 5 bases and J by 6 bases, leaving 8 bases between them. The CDR3 spells CASSPISEQYF. Written as DNA, the CDR3 is TGTGCCAGCAGCCCTATTTCCGAGCAGTACTTC. Full variable domain (remainder filled in from reference TRBV7-9 and TRBJ2-7): DTGVSQNPRHKITKRGQNVTFRCDPISEHNRLYWYRQTLGQGPEFLTYFQNEAQLEKSRLLSDRFSAERPKGSFSTLEIQRTEQGDSAMYLCASSPISEQYFGPGTRLTVT.

Only a few counts were recorded for this clonotype. The chain uses TRBV7-2 and TRBJ2-1; D is unclear. V shed 7 bases and J shed 1 base, with 17 bases lying between them. The germline V gene has CDR1 SGHTA and CDR2 FQGNSA. The CDR3 is 16 amino acids. The CDR3 DNA reads as TGTGCCAGCACCCCCTTCGGTCCCTTTTCCTACAATGAGCAGTTCTTC. The encoded protein is CASTPFGPFSYNEQFF.

This clonotype was detected a few times. This rearrangement joins TRBV12-3 or TRBV12-4 to TRBJ2-5; 11 positions match TRBD2. J gave up 5 bases and V 6 bases, and 8 bases lay outside the gene matches. There are 15 residues in the CDR3. CDR3 loop: CASRSTSGSIETQYF. The CDR3 DNA reads as TGTGCCAGCAGATCAACTAGCGGGAGTATTGAGACCCAGTACTTC.

To note about this clonotype: A clone one base away is much larger, so this may be a read error. The gene calls are TRBV4-2 and TRBJ2-3; 8 positions match TRBD1. The germline V gene has CDR1 LGHNA and CDR2 YNFKEQ. The length of the CDR3 is 17 residues. The CDR3: CASSQDSSGGSTDTQCF. The CDR3, as DNA: TGTGCCAGCAGCCAAGATTCATCAGGGGGCAGCACAGATACGCAGTGTTTT.

The chain joins TRBV7-6 to TRBJ2-7; 7 positions match TRBD2. CDR1 and CDR2 from the germline V gene are SGHVS and FNYEAQ. V gave up 0 bases and J gave up 5 bases; unmatched junction bases: 10. This CDR3 has 16 amino acids. CDR3 region: CASSLASWTSSDEQYF. The DNA for the CDR3 is TGTGCCAGCAGCTTAGCTTCCTGGACTAGTAGCGACGAGCAGTACTTC.

This clonotype was seen many times. The gene calls are TRBV27 and TRBJ2-7; 7 nucleotides match TRBD1. The CDR3 is 15 amino acids. The V segment lost 5 bases and the J segment 3 bases; nucleotides outside the gene matches: 10. Germline lookup yields CDR1 MNHEY and CDR2 SMNVEV (reference sequence). CDR3 protein: CASSQPYRGSYEQYF. In DNA form, the CDR3 reads TGTGCCAGCAGTCAACCCTACAGGGGAAGCTACGAGCAGTACTTC.

The chain has TRBV11-2 and TRBJ2-7; 8 positions match TRBD2. The V segment lost 0 bases and the J segment 0 bases; nucleotides outside the gene matches: 7. The CDR3 runs to 17 residues. Looked up from germline, CDR1 is SGHAT and CDR2 is FQNNGV. In DNA, the CDR3 is TGTGCCAGCAGCTTAGATCTGCCGGGACTAGGCTCCTACGAGCAGTACTTC. Its translation is CASSLDLPGLGSYEQYF.

This clonotype came up a few times. This sequence joins TRBV29-1 and TRBJ2-2, with D possibly matching TRBD2 (6 bases). Germline CDR1 is SQVTM and CDR2 is ANQGSEA. V lost 2 bases and J 1 base, leaving 8 bases between the germline ends. This CDR3 is 14 amino acids long. CDR3 bases: TGCAGCGTTGAACGGGACTGGAACACCGGGGAGCTGTTTTTT. Its protein product is CSVERDWNTGELFF.

CDR3 nucleotides: TGTGCCAGCAGTGAATATATAACGCGGGATAGCTCCTACAATGAGCAGTTCTTC. This codes for CASSEYITRDSSYNEQFF. The chain uses TRBV25-1 and TRBJ2-1, with a tentative D call TRBD2 (6 bases). CDR3 length equals 18 residues. Germline CDR1 reads MGHDK; CDR2 reads SYGVNS. V was trimmed by 0 bases and J by 0 bases, leaving 15 bases between them.

The CDR3 DNA is TGTGCCAGCACCACAGGGGGCCGGAGCAATCAGCCCCAGCATTTT. Translated, it gives CASTTGGRSNQPQHF. V gene TRBV6-2 or TRBV6-3 combines with J gene TRBJ1-5; 9 bases fit TRBD1. This CDR3 has 15 amino acids. Trimming at V came to 7 bases and at J to 1 base, leaving 5 bases not matched to a gene. Germline CDR1 MNHEY, CDR2 SVGEGT.

The J gene is TRBJ2-3, the V gene TRBV7-9, with 10 bases aligning to TRBD1. The CDR3 loop spans 16 amino acids. With V trimmed by 5 bases and J by 2 bases, 7 bases remained unmatched. Germline-derived CDR1 and CDR2 are SEHNR and FQNEAQ (reference sequence). CDR3 in amino acids: CASSEGQGVFTDTQYF. The DNA of the CDR3 is TGTGCCAGCAGCGAAGGACAGGGGGTCTTCACAGATACGCAGTATTTT.

The gene calls are TRBV7-9 and TRBJ2-7; tentative D call: TRBD1 (5 bases). Germline-derived CDR1 and CDR2 are SEHNR and FQNEAQ (reference sequence). V lost 10 bases to trimming and J lost 5 bases, with 18 bases between them. The length of the CDR3 is 13 residues. Here the CDR3 reads CAIPGMSVNEQYF. The CDR3 bases are TGTGCCATCCCAGGGATGTCAGTCAACGAGCAGTACTTC.

This chain joins TRBV4-1 and TRBJ2-7, with D perhaps given as TRBD1 or TRBD2 (5 bases each). Between the trimmed V and J ends, which lost 2 bases and 2 bases, there was a span of 16 bases. The CDR3 extends over 16 amino acids. Germline CDR1 and CDR2: MGHRA and YSYEKL. The CDR3 protein is CASSQNVGTGTYEQYF. The CDR3 coding sequence is TGCGCCAGCAGCCAAAATGTGGGGACCGGTACCTACGAGCAGTACTTC.

This chain joins TRBV5-6 and TRBJ1-2; 7 bases align to TRBD1. The germline V gene encodes CDR1 SGHDT and CDR2 YYEEEE. Trimming at V came to 4 bases and at J to 4 bases, leaving 7 bases not matched to a gene. The CDR3 is made up of 14 amino acids. The CDR3 sequence is CASSLRTGVYGYTF. In DNA form, the CDR3 reads TGTGCCAGCAGCCTTCGTACAGGGGTCTATGGCTACACCTTC. Variable domain in full (rest from reference TRBV5-6 and TRBJ1-2): DAGVTQSPTHLIKTRGQQVTLRCSPKSGHDTVSWYQQALGQGPQFIFQYYEEEERQRGNFPDRFSGHQFPNYSSELNVNALLLGDSALYLCASSLRTGVYGYTFGSGTRLTVV.

The chain recombines TRBV11-2 with TRBJ2-3; 9 nucleotides agree with TRBD2. Germline lookup yields CDR1 SGHAT and CDR2 FQNNGV. The ends lost 6 bases at V and 3 bases at J; junction bases unmatched: 10. The CDR3 spans 16 residues. In DNA form, the CDR3 reads TGTGCCAGCAGGATCGGGACTAGCTTCGTTACAGATACGCAGTATTTT. It yields the protein CASRIGTSFVTDTQYF.

In its sample, this clonotype was seen many times. The V and J genes are TRBV9 and TRBJ2-7, with 11 bases lining up with TRBD1. This CDR3 is 15 amino acids long. The V gene end was trimmed by 4 bases and the J gene end by 2 bases; junction bases not matched to a gene: 5. Germline V gene lookup returns CDR1 SGDLS and CDR2 YYNGEE. The CDR3: CASSRGQGAPYEQYF. DNA of the CDR3: TGTGCCAGCAGCCGAGGACAGGGGGCTCCCTACGAGCAGTACTTC.

Only a few counts were recorded for this clonotype. This chain connects TRBV11-3 to TRBJ2-1, with TRBD2 identical over 8 bases. Germline CDR1 is SGHNT and CDR2 is YENEEA. There are 16 residues in the CDR3. The V and J ends lost 2 bases and 4 bases, in that order; junction bases with no gene match: 7. For the CDR3, the DNA is TGTGCCAGCAGCTTACGGCCGACTAGCGTATACAATGAGCAGTTCTTC. Its translation: CASSLRPTSVYNEQFF.

This clonotype has more than one count but fewer than ten. The chain joins TRBV5-1 to TRBJ2-1, with 11 bases fitting TRBD2. The germline V gene encodes CDR1 SGHRS and CDR2 YFSETQ. V was clipped by 2 bases and J by 0 bases; unmatched bases: 7. The CDR3 totals 18 residues. DNA of the CDR3: TGCGCCAGCAGCTTTACTAGCGGGAGAATTTACTCCTACAATGAGCAGTTCTTC. This encodes CASSFTSGRIYSYNEQFF. The whole variable domain, remainder taken from reference TRBV5-1 and TRBJ2-1, is KAGVTQTPRYLIKTRGQQVTLSCSPISGHRSVSWYQQTPGQGLQFLFEYFSETQRNKGNFPGRFSGRQFSNSRSEMNVSTLELGDSALYLCASSFTSGRIYSYNEQFFGPGTRLTVL.

This chain connects TRBV20-1 to TRBJ2-5; 11 nucleotides match TRBD2. CDR1 DFQATT and CDR2 SNEGSKA come from the germline V gene (reference sequence). This CDR3 comprises 14 residues. The ends lost 5 bases at V and 0 bases at J; junction bases unmatched: 2. This CDR3 reads CSASSGRHQETQYF. In nucleotides, the CDR3 is TGCAGTGCTTCTAGCGGGAGGCACCAAGAGACCCAGTACTTC.

V gene TRBV20-1 combines with J gene TRBJ1-4; a weak D match, TRBD1 (5 bases). The CDR3 consists of 14 residues. Trimming shortened V by 2 bases and J by 2 bases, and 9 bases separated the two germline ends. Germline V gene data show CDR1 as DFQATT and CDR2 as SNEGSKA (reference sequence). CDR3 loop: CSARYGATNEKLFF. The DNA for the CDR3 is TGCAGTGCTAGATACGGGGCGACTAATGAAAAACTGTTTTTT.

This clonotype turned up a few times. The chain is built from TRBV6-4 and TRBJ1-1; D is uncertain. Germline CDR1 and CDR2: MRHNA and SNTAGT. The CDR3 is 11 residues long. Trimming took off 6 bases at V and 11 bases at J, with 13 bases between the two ends. The DNA for the CDR3 is TGTGCCAGCAGGACCCACGAGGAGGCTTTCTTT. Translation gives CASRTHEEAFF.

The chain carries TRBV11-3 and TRBJ2-1, with D unresolved. Between the trimmed V and J ends, which lost 1 base and 7 bases, there was a span of 14 bases. The germline gives CDR1 SGHNT, CDR2 YENEEA. There are 15 residues in the CDR3. The CDR3 region has the DNA TGTGCCAGCAGCTTAGGCTCGAGAAAAAGGAATGAGCAGTTCTTC. As protein: CASSLGSRKRNEQFF.

In this sample, this clonotype turned up a few times. V is TRBV7-9 and J is TRBJ2-5; 11 bases align to TRBD2. The germline V gene has CDR1 SEHNR and CDR2 FQNEAQ (reference sequence). The CDR3 length is 17 residues. V lost 5 bases, J lost 5 bases, and 13 bases stayed unmatched. CDR3 sequence: CASSPQLAGEVGETQYF. CDR3 DNA: TGTGCCAGCAGCCCCCAACTAGCGGGAGAGGTCGGGGAGACCCAGTACTTC.

This clonotype was recorded a few times. One end of the junction varies from germline; a read error may be responsible. V usage is TRBV2 and J usage is TRBJ1-3; D is unresolved. Germline values: CDR1 SNHLY, CDR2 FYNNEI. The CDR3 loop spans 10 amino acids. CDR3 loop: CAGSGNTIYF. The CDR3 DNA reads TGTGCCGGCAGTGGAAACACCATATATTTT.

The table lists this clonotype with many counts. This rearrangement joins TRBV29-1 to TRBJ2-7, with TRBD1 matching 9 bases. Trimming removed 5 bases from V and 6 bases from J; junction bases left unmatched: 11. Germline V lookup: CDR1 SQVTM, CDR2 ANQGSEA. This CDR3 has 14 residues. DNA of the CDR3: TGCAGCGTTCCGGACCGGGACAGGGTCGGCGAGCAGTACTTC. Its translation is CSVPDRDRVGEQYF.

There are a few counts of this clonotype. V usage is TRBV7-9 and J usage is TRBJ2-1, with 10 bases fitting TRBD2. The CDR3 runs 14 residues. Germline V gives CDR1 SEHNR, CDR2 FQNEAQ (reference sequence). V lost 8 bases to trimming and J lost 7 bases; unmatched junction nucleotides: 8. In nucleotides, the CDR3 is TGTGCCAGCGAACAAGCGGGAGGGAGGAATGAGCAGTTCTTC. This encodes CASEQAGGRNEQFF.

The V and J genes are TRBV7-9 and TRBJ1-1; no clear D. Germline assignment: CDR1 SEHNR and CDR2 FQNEAQ (reference sequence). The CDR3 has 13 residues. The V and J ends lost 4 bases and 3 bases respectively, with 9 bases between them. The CDR3 sequence is CASSSAGYTEAFF. In DNA form, the CDR3 reads TGTGCCAGCAGCTCAGCGGGGTACACTGAAGCTTTCTTT.

This chain connects TRBV12-3 or TRBV12-4 to TRBJ2-7, with 9 positions matching TRBD2. The CDR3 spans 15 residues. V lost 2 bases and J lost 4; bases outside the gene matches: 6. CDR3 sequence: CASSLSLAGLYEQYF. CDR3 sequence (DNA): TGTGCCAGCAGTTTAAGTCTAGCGGGATTATACGAGCAGTACTTC.

This clonotype was recorded at least ten times. The CDR3 is CASSLPGLVNTGELFF. For the CDR3, the DNA is TGTGCCAGCAGCCTCCCGGGACTAGTGAACACCGGGGAGCTGTTTTTT. The chain combines TRBV7-2 with TRBJ2-2; 8 positions agree with TRBD2. The V gene's germline CDR1 is SGHTA and CDR2 FQGNSA. There are 16 residues in the CDR3. V lost 5 bases, J lost 1 base, and 6 bases stayed unmatched.